These 8 T cell receptor beta chains were sequenced from one sample in a study of cytomegalovirus exposure and HLA in healthy donors listed by TCRdb under 2017. The library was produced with the immunoSEQ multiplex PCR assay. The multiplex PCR relied on a mix of 60 forward primers for TCR Vbeta segments and 13 reverse primers for TCR Jbeta segments. Imported from immuneACCESS, the table was reduced by TCRdb to in-frame sequences with V and J called. These copies leave out some clones; in studies compared against another copy, an unresolved V gene accounts for under half, and the cause of the remainder is not known. The sample table contains about 140,000 clones; only one count was recorded for 77% of them. The top ten constitute 1.5% to 2% of the sample. Sequencing input: PBMCs. Every receptor here comes from a female donor in good health and CMV-seronegative.

The chain has TRBV6-1 and TRBJ2-1; D might be TRBD1 (6 bases). The CDR3 consists of 14 residues. Germline V gene lookup returns CDR1 MNHNS and CDR2 SASEGT. Trimming took 7 bases from V and 4 from J, leaving 14 bases between them. CDR3: CASNPGESYNEQFF. Here the CDR3 DNA reads TGTGCCAGCAATCCAGGGGAAAGTTACAATGAGCAGTTCTTC.

This chain joins TRBV4-1 and TRBJ2-1; D is undetermined. The CDR3 has 14 amino acids. The ends were cut back, 4 bases at V and 5 bases at J, with 12 bases in the middle. The germline gives CDR1 MGHRA, CDR2 YSYEKL. The CDR3 protein is CASSPMAFDNEQFF. The CDR3 region has the DNA TGCGCCAGCAGCCCAATGGCTTTTGACAATGAGCAGTTCTTC.

This clone was detected only once. The chain's CDR3 is CASSYRGTVPRGYTF. In DNA, the CDR3 is TGTGCCAGCAGCTACAGAGGGACAGTTCCTCGGGGCTACACCTTC. The chain uses TRBV7-2 and TRBJ1-2; 7 bases fit TRBD1. The length of the CDR3 is 15 residues. The V and J ends lost 4 bases and 8 bases, in that order; junction bases with no gene match: 13. Germline CDR1 reads SGHTA; CDR2 reads FQGNSA.

As regards this clone: The germline gene is not matched at one end of the junction; a read error may be the cause. The chain is built from TRBV5-4 and TRBJ2-1, with a possible D match to TRBD2 (6 bases). This CDR3 has 15 residues. Per the germline V gene, CDR1 is SGHNT and CDR2 is YYREEE (reference sequence). The CDR3 region has the DNA TGTGCCAGCAGCTTGGAATGGGACTCCGACAATGAGCAGTTCTTC. Translation: CASSLEWDSDNEQFF.

The rearrangement joins TRBV18 to TRBJ1-1; perhaps TRBD1 as D (6 bases). The CDR3 contains 14 residues. The V gene lost 8 bases and the J gene lost 5 bases, with 18 bases spanning the gap. From germline, CDR1 is KGHSH and CDR2 LQKENI. Written as DNA, the CDR3 is TGTGCCAGCATCTCGGGGGGGCGGAAAACTGAAGCTTTCTTT. It codes for CASISGGRKTEAFF.

The CDR3 nucleotides read TGTGCCAGCAGTTTTCGGGAGGGTACCTACGAGCAGTACTTC. Protein: CASSFREGTYEQYF. The chain is built from TRBV27 and TRBJ2-7; 8 positions agree with TRBD2. This CDR3 region has 14 residues. Germline assignment: CDR1 MNHEY and CDR2 SMNVEV (reference sequence). V shed 3 bases and J 2 bases; nucleotides not matched to a gene: 3.

The rearrangement uses TRBV4-2 and TRBJ2-5; D not resolved. The length of the CDR3 is 13 residues. The V end lost 0 bases, the J end lost 7 bases, and 9 bases lay between the germline ends. Germline assignment: CDR1 LGHNA and CDR2 YNFKEQ. CDR3 DNA sequence: TGTGCCAGCAGCCAAGAATTTCTAGGGACCCAGTACTTC. Its protein is CASSQEFLGTQYF.

This clone occurred a few times. The chain carries TRBV11-3 and TRBJ2-7; 9 nucleotides agree with TRBD2. Germline V gene data show CDR1 as SGHNT and CDR2 as YENEEA. Losses at the gene ends were 4 bases for V and 6 bases for J; bases not matched to a gene: 13. The CDR3 is 16 residues long. Here the CDR3 reads CASSSDQPGLASEQYF. In nucleotides, the CDR3 is TGTGCCAGCAGCTCCGATCAACCTGGACTAGCGTCCGAGCAGTACTTC. Combining the CDR3 with reference TRBV11-3 and TRBJ2-7 gives the whole variable domain EAGVVQSPRYKIIEKKQPVAFWCNPISGHNTLYWYLQNLGQGPELLIRYENEEAVDDSQLPKDRFSAERLKGVDSTLKIQPAELGDSAVYLCASSSDQPGLASEQYFGPGTRLTVT.